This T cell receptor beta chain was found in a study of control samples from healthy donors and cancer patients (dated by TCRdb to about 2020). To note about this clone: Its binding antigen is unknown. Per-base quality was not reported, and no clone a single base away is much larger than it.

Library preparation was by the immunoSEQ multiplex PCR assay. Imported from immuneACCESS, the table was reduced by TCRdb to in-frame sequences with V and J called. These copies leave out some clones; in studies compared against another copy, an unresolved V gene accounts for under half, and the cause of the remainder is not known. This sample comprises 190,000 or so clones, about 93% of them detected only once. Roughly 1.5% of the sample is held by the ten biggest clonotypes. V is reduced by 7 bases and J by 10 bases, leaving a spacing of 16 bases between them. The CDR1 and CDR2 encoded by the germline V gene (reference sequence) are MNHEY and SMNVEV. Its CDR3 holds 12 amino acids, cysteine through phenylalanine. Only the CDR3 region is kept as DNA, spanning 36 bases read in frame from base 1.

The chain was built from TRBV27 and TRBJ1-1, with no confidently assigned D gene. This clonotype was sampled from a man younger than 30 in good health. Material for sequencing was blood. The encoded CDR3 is CASMDWASGAFF. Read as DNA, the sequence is TGTGCCAGCATGGATTGGGCCAGTGGAGCTTTCTTT.